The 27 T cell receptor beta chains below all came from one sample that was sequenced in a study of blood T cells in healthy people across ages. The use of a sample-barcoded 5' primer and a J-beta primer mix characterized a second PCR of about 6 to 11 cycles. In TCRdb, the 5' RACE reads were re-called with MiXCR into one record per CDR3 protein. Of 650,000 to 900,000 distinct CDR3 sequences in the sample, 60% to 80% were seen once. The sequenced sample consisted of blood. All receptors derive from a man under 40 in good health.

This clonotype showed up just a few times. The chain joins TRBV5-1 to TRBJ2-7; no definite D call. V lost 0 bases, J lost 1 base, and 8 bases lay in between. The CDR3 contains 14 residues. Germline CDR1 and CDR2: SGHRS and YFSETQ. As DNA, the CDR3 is TGCGCCAGCAGCTTGGGTCTGGGGTCCTACGAGCAGTACTTC. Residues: CASSLGLGSYEQYF.

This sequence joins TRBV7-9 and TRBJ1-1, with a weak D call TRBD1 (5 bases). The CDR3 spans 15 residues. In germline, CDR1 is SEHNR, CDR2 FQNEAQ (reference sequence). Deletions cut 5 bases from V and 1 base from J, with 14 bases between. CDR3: CASSPGQGKNTEAFF. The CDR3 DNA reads TGTGCCAGCAGCCCGGGGCAGGGTAAGAACACTGAAGCTTTCTTT.

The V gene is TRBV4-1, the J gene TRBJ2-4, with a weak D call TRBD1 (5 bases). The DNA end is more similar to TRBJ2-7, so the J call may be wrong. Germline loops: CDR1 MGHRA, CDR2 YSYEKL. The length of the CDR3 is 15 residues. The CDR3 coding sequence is TGCGCCAGCAGCCAAGACACAGGCAACCCCTACGAGCAGTACTTC. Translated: CASSQDTGNPYEQYF.

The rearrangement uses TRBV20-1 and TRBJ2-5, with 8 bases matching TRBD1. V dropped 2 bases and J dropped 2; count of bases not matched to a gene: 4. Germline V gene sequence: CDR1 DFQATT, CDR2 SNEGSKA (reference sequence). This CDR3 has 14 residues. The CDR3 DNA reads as TGCAGTGCTAGACAGGGGGCAGGGCAAGAGACCCAGTACTTC. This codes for CSARQGAGQETQYF.

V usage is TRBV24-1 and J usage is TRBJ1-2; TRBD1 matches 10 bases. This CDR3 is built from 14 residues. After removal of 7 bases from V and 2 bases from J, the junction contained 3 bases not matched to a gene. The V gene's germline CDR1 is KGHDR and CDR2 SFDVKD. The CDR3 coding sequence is TGTGCCACCAGCAGGACAGGGGGGAACTATGGCTACACCTTC. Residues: CATSRTGGNYGYTF.

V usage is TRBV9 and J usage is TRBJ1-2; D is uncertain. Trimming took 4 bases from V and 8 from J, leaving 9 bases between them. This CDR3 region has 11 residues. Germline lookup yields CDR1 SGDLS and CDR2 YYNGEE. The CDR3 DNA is TGTGCCAGCAGCACATTGGCGGGCTACACCTTC. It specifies CASSTLAGYTF.

CDR3 in amino acids: CASSPLRQGYEQYF. The CDR3 nucleotides read TGTGCCAGCAGCCCCTTACGACAGGGCTACGAGCAGTACTTC. The chain employs TRBV6-2 or TRBV6-3 and TRBJ2-7; 7 positions agree with TRBD1. Germline V gene sequence: CDR1 MNHEY, CDR2 SVGEGT. V lost 6 bases, J lost 3 bases, and 8 bases stayed unmatched. This CDR3 comprises 14 residues.

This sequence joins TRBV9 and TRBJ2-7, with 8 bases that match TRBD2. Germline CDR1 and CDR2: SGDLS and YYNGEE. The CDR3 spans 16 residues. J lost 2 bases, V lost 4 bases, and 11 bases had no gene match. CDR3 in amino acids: CASSSGGGGGTYEQYF. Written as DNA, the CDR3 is TGTGCCAGCAGCTCAGGAGGAGGCGGGGGGACCTACGAGCAGTACTTC.

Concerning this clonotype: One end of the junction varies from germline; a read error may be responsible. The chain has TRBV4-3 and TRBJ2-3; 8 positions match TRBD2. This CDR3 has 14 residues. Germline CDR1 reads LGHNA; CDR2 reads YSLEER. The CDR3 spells CASSQAGGFDTRYF. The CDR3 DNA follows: TGCGCCAGCAGCCAAGCGGGAGGGTTCGATACGCGGTATTTT.

The CDR3 spells CASSQGADRGGEKLFF. CDR3 DNA: TGCGCCAGCAGCCAAGGGGCCGACAGGGGAGGGGAAAAACTGTTTTTT. The rearrangement links TRBV4-3 to TRBJ1-4, with 8 bases fitting TRBD1. Germline lookup yields CDR1 LGHNA and CDR2 YSLEER. After removal of 1 base from V and 8 bases from J, the junction contained 9 bases not matched to a gene. This CDR3 region has 16 residues.

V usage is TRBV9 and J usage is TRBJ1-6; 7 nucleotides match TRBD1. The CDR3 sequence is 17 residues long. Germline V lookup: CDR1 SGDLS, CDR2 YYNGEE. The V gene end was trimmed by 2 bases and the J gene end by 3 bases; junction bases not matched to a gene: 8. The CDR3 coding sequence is TGTGCCAGCAGCGTTCACGGGGCAGGGGGCTATAATTCACCCCTCCACTTT. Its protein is CASSVHGAGGYNSPLHF.

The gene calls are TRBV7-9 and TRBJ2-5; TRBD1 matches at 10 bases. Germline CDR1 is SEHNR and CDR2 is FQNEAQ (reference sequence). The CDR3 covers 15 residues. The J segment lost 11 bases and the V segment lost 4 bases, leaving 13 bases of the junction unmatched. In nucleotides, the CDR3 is TGTGCCAGCAGCTCCGCGGGGACAGGGGTTCGAGAGCAGTACTTC. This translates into CASSSAGTGVREQYF.

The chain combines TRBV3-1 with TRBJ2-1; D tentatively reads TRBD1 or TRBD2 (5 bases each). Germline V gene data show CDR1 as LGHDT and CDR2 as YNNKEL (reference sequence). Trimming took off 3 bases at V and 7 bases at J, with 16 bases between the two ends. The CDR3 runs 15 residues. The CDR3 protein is CASSHSGTQGNEQFF. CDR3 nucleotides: TGTGCCAGCAGCCACTCCGGGACCCAAGGGAATGAGCAGTTCTTC.

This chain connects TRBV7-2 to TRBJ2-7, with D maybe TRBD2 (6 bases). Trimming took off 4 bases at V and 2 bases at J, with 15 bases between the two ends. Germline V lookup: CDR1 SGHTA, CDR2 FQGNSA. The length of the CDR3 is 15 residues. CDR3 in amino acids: CASSYRAGSTYEQYF. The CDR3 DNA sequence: TGTGCCAGCAGCTATAGAGCGGGTTCAACCTACGAGCAGTACTTC.

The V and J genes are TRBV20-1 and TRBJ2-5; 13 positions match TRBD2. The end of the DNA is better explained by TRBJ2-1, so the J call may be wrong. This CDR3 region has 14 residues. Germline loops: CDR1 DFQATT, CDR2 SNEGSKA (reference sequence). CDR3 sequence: CSAETSGGTETQFF. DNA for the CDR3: TGCAGTGCTGAGACTAGCGGGGGGACGGAGACCCAGTTCTTC.

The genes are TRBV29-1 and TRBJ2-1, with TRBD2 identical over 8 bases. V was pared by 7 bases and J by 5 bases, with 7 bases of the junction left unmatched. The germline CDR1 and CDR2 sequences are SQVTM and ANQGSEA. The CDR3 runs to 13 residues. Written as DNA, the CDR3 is TGCAGCGATCTTAGCGGGACGAACAATGAGCAGTTCTTC. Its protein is CSDLSGTNNEQFF.

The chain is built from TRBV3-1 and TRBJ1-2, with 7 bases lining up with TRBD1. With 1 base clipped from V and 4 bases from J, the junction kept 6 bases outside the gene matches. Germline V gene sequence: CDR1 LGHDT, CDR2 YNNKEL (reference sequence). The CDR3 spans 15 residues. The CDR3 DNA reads TGTGCCAGCAGCCAAGGACAGGGAACGAGCTATGGCTACACCTTC. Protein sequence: CASSQGQGTSYGYTF.

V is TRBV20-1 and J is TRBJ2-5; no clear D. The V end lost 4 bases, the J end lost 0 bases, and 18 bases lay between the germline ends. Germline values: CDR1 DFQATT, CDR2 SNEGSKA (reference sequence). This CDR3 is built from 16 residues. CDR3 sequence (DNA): TGCAGTGCTACCGGGCCCCTAGATATGTACCAAGAGACCCAGTACTTC. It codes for CSATGPLDMYQETQYF.

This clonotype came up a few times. CDR3 residues: CASSLEPSGYGYTF. The CDR3 bases are TGTGCCAGCAGTTTAGAACCGTCCGGGTATGGCTACACCTTC. The chain joins TRBV27 to TRBJ1-2, with D hard to call. This CDR3 comprises 14 residues. V lost 2 bases and J lost 5, with 12 bases in between. CDR1 and CDR2 from the germline V gene are MNHEY and SMNVEV (reference sequence).

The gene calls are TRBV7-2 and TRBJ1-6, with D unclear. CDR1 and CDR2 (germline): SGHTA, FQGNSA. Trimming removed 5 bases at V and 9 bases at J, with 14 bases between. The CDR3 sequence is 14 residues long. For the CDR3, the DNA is TGTGCCAGCAGCCCCGACGGGGTGGCTTCACCCCTCCACTTT. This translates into CASSPDGVASPLHF.

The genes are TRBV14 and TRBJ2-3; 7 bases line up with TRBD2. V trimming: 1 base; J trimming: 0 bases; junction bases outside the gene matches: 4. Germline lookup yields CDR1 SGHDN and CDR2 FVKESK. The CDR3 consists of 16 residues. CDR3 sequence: CASSQVPSGSTDTQYF. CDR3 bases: TGTGCCAGCAGCCAAGTACCTAGCGGAAGCACAGATACGCAGTATTTT. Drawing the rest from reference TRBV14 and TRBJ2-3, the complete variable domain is EAGVTQFPSHSVIEKGQTVTLRCDPISGHDNLYWYRRVMGKEIKFLLHFVKESKQDESGMPNNRFLAERTGGTYSTLKVQPAELEDSGVYFCASSQVPSGSTDTQYFGPGTRLTVL.

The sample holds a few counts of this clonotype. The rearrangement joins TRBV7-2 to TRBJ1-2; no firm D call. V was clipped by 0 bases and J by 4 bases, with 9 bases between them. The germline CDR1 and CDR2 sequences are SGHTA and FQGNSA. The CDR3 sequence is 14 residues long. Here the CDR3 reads CASSLAGSGYGYTF. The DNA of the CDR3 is TGTGCCAGCAGCTTAGCCGGAAGCGGCTATGGCTACACCTTC.

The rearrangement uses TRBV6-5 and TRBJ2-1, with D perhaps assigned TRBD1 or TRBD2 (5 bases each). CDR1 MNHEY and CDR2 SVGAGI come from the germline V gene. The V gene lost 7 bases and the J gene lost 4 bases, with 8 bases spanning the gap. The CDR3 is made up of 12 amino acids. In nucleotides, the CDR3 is TGTGCCAGCACGGGGCCGTACAATGAGCAGTTCTTC. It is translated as CASTGPYNEQFF.

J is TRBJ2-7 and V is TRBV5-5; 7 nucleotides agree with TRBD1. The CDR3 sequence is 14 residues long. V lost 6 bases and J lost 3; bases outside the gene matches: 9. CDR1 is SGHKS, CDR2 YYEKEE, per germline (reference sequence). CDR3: CASTGDSHYYEQYF. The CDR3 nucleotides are TGTGCCAGCACCGGGGACAGTCATTACTACGAGCAGTACTTC.

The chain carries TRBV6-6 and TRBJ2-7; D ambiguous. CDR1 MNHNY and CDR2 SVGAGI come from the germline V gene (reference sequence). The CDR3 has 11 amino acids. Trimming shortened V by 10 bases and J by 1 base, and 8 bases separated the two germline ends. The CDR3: CATVDSYEQYF. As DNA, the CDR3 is TGTGCCACCGTTGATTCCTACGAGCAGTACTTC.

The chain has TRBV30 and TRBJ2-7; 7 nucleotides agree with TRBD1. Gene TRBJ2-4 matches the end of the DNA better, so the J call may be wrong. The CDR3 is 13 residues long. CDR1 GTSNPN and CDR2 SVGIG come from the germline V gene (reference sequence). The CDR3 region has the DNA TGTGCCTGGAGTCCCGGACAGGAAAACATTCAGTACTTC. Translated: CAWSPGQENIQYF.

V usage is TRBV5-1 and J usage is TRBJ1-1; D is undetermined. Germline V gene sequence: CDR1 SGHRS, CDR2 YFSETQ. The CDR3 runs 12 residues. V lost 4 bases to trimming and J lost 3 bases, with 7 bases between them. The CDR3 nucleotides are TGCGCCAGCAGCCGGGCGGACACTGAAGCTTTCTTT. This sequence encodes CASSRADTEAFF.